This TCR beta chain was retrieved from a study of blood T cell repertoires in COVID-19. Germline CDR1 LNHDA, CDR2 SQIVND (reference sequence). V gave up 4 bases and J gave up 3 bases; unmatched junction bases: 5. The CDR3 has 14 amino acids. Profiled with immunoSEQ multiplex PCR; TCRdb holds only in-frame clones, not every one. The repertoire holds about 74,000 clones, with about 69% as singletons. The sequencing input was peripheral blood. The gene calls are TRBV19 and TRBJ1-1; 7 bases match TRBD1. The TCR was taken from an older man with acute or convalescent COVID-19. CDR3 region: CASSNTGEDTEAFF. The CDR3 DNA follows: TGTGCCAGTAGTAACACAGGGGAGGACACTGAAGCTTTCTTT.